One sample yielded the 6 T cell receptor beta chains listed below, sequenced in a study of blood T cell repertoires in COVID-19. Libraries were prepared by immunoSEQ multiplex PCR; TCRdb keeps only in-frame clonotypes and omits some of them. The sample includes 200,000 to 250,000 clones, just under 90% of them seen just once. Sequencing was performed on PBMCs or T cells enriched from blood (not recorded which). Receptors were obtained from a man aged 50 or older who had been exposed to COVID-19.

The chain links TRBV5-6 to TRBJ1-4, with D tentatively TRBD1 (5 bases). With 0 bases removed from V and 8 bases from J, the gap between germline ends came to 8 bases. In germline, CDR1 is SGHDT, CDR2 YYEEEE. This CDR3 comprises 13 residues. This CDR3 is CASSLVRQEKLFF. The CDR3 DNA is TGTGCCAGCAGCTTGGTCCGACAGGAAAAACTGTTTTTT.

This chain connects TRBV28 to TRBJ1-5, with D possibly being TRBD1 (6 bases). The CDR3 runs to 14 residues. The ends were cut back, 6 bases at V and 6 bases at J, with 15 bases in the middle. Germline CDR1 reads MDHEN; CDR2 reads SYDVKM. The CDR3 DNA reads TGTGCCAGCAGCACAGGGCCTCTGAGTCAGCCCCAGCATTTT. This sequence encodes CASSTGPLSQPQHF.

The chain couples TRBV3-1 (or the pseudogene TRBV3-2) to TRBJ2-7; 9 positions match TRBD2. Germline V gene sequence: CDR1 LGHDT, CDR2 YNNKEL (reference sequence). With V trimmed by 0 bases and J by 2 bases, 11 bases remained unmatched. The CDR3 is made up of 18 amino acids. CDR3 nucleotide sequence: TGTGCCAGCAGCCAAGATGGCTTTAGCGGGGGCTCCCCCTACGAGCAGTACTTC. Translated, it gives CASSQDGFSGGSPYEQYF.

The V gene is TRBV4-2, the J gene TRBJ2-3, with 7 bases identical to TRBD1. Trimming cost V 4 bases and J 1 base; bases outside gene matches: 5. CDR1 and CDR2 from the germline V gene are LGHNA and YNFKEQ. The CDR3 loop spans 15 amino acids. The CDR3 reads CASSRRQGGTDTQYF. The CDR3 coding sequence is TGTGCCAGCAGCCGCCGCCAGGGGGGCACAGATACGCAGTATTTT.

The rearrangement joins TRBV2 to TRBJ1-5, with D possibly matching TRBD1 (6 bases). Trimming removed 2 bases from V and 1 base from J, with 9 bases in between. Germline V CDR1 and CDR2: SNHLY, FYNNEI. This CDR3 has 15 residues. The CDR3 DNA sequence: TGTGCCAGCAGTGAATGGGGGCGGAGCAATCAGCCCCAGCATTTT. This codes for CASSEWGRSNQPQHF.

This rearrangement joins TRBV13 to TRBJ2-7, with D possibly TRBD1 on 5 matching bases. V lost 0 bases and J lost 3, with 15 bases in between. The CDR3 loop spans 16 amino acids. Germline loops: CDR1 PRHDT, CDR2 FYEKMQ (reference sequence). The CDR3 nucleotides are TGTGCCAGCAGCTTAGGCCCCGGGCAGGGCAACTACGAGCAGTACGTC. Its protein product is CASSLGPGQGNYEQYV.